These T cell receptor beta chains were read from a single sample in a study of technical replicates of blood from a few donors. Using immunoSEQ multiplex PCR, the repertoire was profiled, and TCRdb retains in-frame clones only, with some absent. The sample consists of some 94,000 clones, around 96% of them appearing once. The sample was T cells isolated from PBMCs. The receptors stem from a human donor in good health. Both conserved end residues are part of each CDR3. D genes are given only for firm matches. Expanded clones get a size class; other rows say once, few or many, or leave the size out.

cdr3_nt cdr3_aa j_call d_call v_call clone_size
TGTGCCACCCTGGAGTATAGCAATCAGCCCCAGCATTTT CATLEYSNQPQHF TRBJ1-5 . TRBV6-1 .
TGTGCCAGCAGCTTCGCGCTAACCACAACTAATGAAAAACTGTTTTTT CASSFALTTTNEKLFF TRBJ1-4 . TRBV7-8 .
TGCAGCGGGGGGGACTTAGCGGGAGGCATTCAGTACTTC CSGGDLAGGIQYF TRBJ2-4 TRBD2 TRBV29-1 .
TGTGCCAGCAGTTACCAGACTACAGATACGCAGTATTTT CASSYQTTDTQYF TRBJ2-3 . TRBV6-5 .
TGTGCCAGCAGCTTTCAGACAAGCCATGGCTACACCTTC CASSFQTSHGYTF TRBJ1-2 . TRBV7-2 .
TGTGCCAGCAGCTCTATTTTGGGACAGGGTAGAACAGATACGCAGTATTTT CASSSILGQGRTDTQYF TRBJ2-3 TRBD1 TRBV5-6 .
TGTGCCAGTAGTGCTTCTAGCGGGAGTTTGTCCTACAATGAGCAGTTCTTC CASSASSGSLSYNEQFF TRBJ2-1 TRBD2 TRBV19 .
TGTGCCAGCAGCGTAGCTACCCTAGGGGAGCTGTTTTTT CASSVATLGELFF TRBJ2-2 . TRBV9 .
TGTGCCAGCAGCAAAGTAAGGACAGGGGCCTACGAGCAGTACTTC CASSKVRTGAYEQYF TRBJ2-7 . TRBV21-1 .
TGTGCCAGCAGTTACGGTCCCCTAGCGGGAGACGAGCAGTACTTC CASSYGPLAGDEQYF TRBJ2-7 TRBD2 TRBV6-7 .
TGTGCCAGCAGTCTCCGGGACAGGGAATTCTACGAGCAGTACTTC CASSLRDREFYEQYF TRBJ2-7 TRBD1 TRBV28 .
TGTGCCAGCAGCCAGGTCGTAATTACCGGGGAGCTGTTTTTT CASSQVVITGELFF TRBJ2-2 . TRBV11-3 .
TGTGCCAGCAAATTCGCGGGTTCCGAGCAGTACTTC CASKFAGSEQYF TRBJ2-7 . TRBV28 .
TGTGCCAGCAGCTTGAAGGGACTGAATCAGCCCCAGCATTTT CASSLKGLNQPQHF TRBJ1-5 . TRBV7-2 .
TGTGCCAGCAACCGGGATTTCGATACGCAGTATTTT CASNRDFDTQYF TRBJ2-3 . TRBV28 .
TGCGCCAGCAGCCAAGACTACGCGAGTACCTACAATGAGCAGTTCTTC CASSQDYASTYNEQFF TRBJ2-1 . TRBV4-3 .
TGTGCCGGCCAGGGACAGTACACCGGGGAGCTGTTTTTT CAGQGQYTGELFF TRBJ2-2 TRBD1 TRBV6-1 .
TGTGCCAGCAGCTTAGGGACTAGCGGGAGGGCCAAGTATTTT CASSLGTSGRAKYF TRBJ2-3 TRBD2 TRBV7-2 .
TGTGCCAGCAGCAGCACAGGGGGCTTCGGTTACACAGATACGCAGTATTTT CASSSTGGFGYTDTQYF TRBJ2-3 TRBD1 TRBV7-3 .
TGTGCCAGCAGCCGATTCGGGGTCGGAACGAACACTGAAGCTTTCTTT CASSRFGVGTNTEAFF TRBJ1-1 . TRBV11-1 .
TGTGCCAGCAGCGGACAGGGTTTCTACGAGCAGTACTTC CASSGQGFYEQYF TRBJ2-7 TRBD1 TRBV5-4 .
TGCGCCAGCAGTAACGGACAGGGGAGCGAGACCCAGTACTTC CASSNGQGSETQYF TRBJ2-5 TRBD1 TRBV5-1 .
TGTGCCAGCAGCCCGGAACTAGCGGGAGTAGAGCAGTTCTTC CASSPELAGVEQFF TRBJ2-1 TRBD2 TRBV7-3 .
TGCGCCAGCAGCTTGGTACAGGGTATCGAGCAGTACTTC CASSLVQGIEQYF TRBJ2-7 . TRBV5-1 .
TGTGCCAGCAGCGTAGCTCTCTCTACGGACAGGGGGTTAAAGAGTGAAAAACTGTTTTTT CASSVALSTDRGLKSEKLFF TRBJ1-4 TRBD1 TRBV9 .
TGTGCCAGCTCGGGACTAGCTAATCCCTACGAGCAGTACTTC CASSGLANPYEQYF TRBJ2-7 TRBD2 TRBV7-8 .
TGTGCCAGCTCACCGACCGGGACAGGGAACTATGGCTACACCTTC CASSPTGTGNYGYTF TRBJ1-2 TRBD1 TRBV18 .
TGTGCCAGCTCCGGGACAGGGATGAACAATCAGCCCCAGCATTTT CASSGTGMNNQPQHF TRBJ1-5 TRBD1 TRBV2 .
TGCGCCAGCAGCTTGCCGACAGGCTCCTACGAGCAGTACTTC CASSLPTGSYEQYF TRBJ2-7 . TRBV5-1 .
TGTGCCAGCACCCTACGGGAGTATGAAAAACTGTTTTTT CASTLREYEKLFF TRBJ1-4 . TRBV6-6 .
TGTGCCAGCAGCGGCACGACAGGGGGAAGTAATGAAAAACTGTTTTTT CASSGTTGGSNEKLFF TRBJ1-4 TRBD1 TRBV7-2 .
TGCGCCAGCAGCCAAGGAGGTCACGACTTCAATGAGCAGTTCTTC CASSQGGHDFNEQFF TRBJ2-1 . TRBV4-1 once
TGTGCCAGCAGAATCCCCCTGACAGGAAACTATGGCTACACCTTC CASRIPLTGNYGYTF TRBJ1-2 . TRBV6-5 .
TGTGCCAGCAGCTTAGATTCCACAGGGGTCAATGAGCAGTTCTTC CASSLDSTGVNEQFF TRBJ2-1 TRBD1 TRBV11-2 once
TGCGCCAGCAGCTGGGGACAGCCCGATATTGAAGCTTTCTTT CASSWGQPDIEAFF TRBJ1-1 TRBD1 TRBV5-1 .